The 7 T cell receptor beta chains presented below share a single source sample, sequenced in a study of blood T cell repertoires in COVID-19. The method was immunoSEQ multiplex PCR; TCRdb's version includes in-frame clones alone and lacks a portion of them. In the table there are roughly 100,000 clones, 88% of which are singletons. Sequenced input: peripheral blood. These TCRs come from a woman of 80 years or more with active COVID-19.

The chain employs TRBV7-2 and TRBJ1-5, with 8 bases that match TRBD1. Per germline, CDR1 SGHTA and CDR2 FQGNSA. V was pared by 5 bases and J by 3 bases, with 3 bases of the junction left unmatched. The CDR3 is 14 amino acids. The CDR3 loop is CASSTGQVNQPQHF. The CDR3 DNA follows: TGTGCCAGCAGCACGGGACAGGTCAATCAGCCCCAGCATTTT.

The chain uses TRBV11-2 and TRBJ2-5, with a possible D match to TRBD1 (5 bases). The germline gives CDR1 SGHAT, CDR2 FQNNGV. Trimming pared 4 bases from V and 5 bases from J, leaving 14 bases between. This CDR3 comprises 14 residues. In nucleotides, the CDR3 is TGTGCCAGCAGCTCCTCCAGGGTAGCCGAGACCCAGTACTTC. It yields the protein CASSSSRVAETQYF.

The V call is TRBV3-1 (or the pseudogene TRBV3-2), the J call TRBJ2-5; 9 bases fit TRBD1. CDR1 LGHDT and CDR2 YNNKEL come from the germline V gene (reference sequence). After removal of 4 bases from V and 0 bases from J, the junction contained 6 bases not matched to a gene. CDR3 length: 16 amino acids. The CDR3 DNA reads TGTGCCAGCAGCCCGGGACAGGGAGGCCACCAAGAGACCCAGTACTTC. Its translation is CASSPGQGGHQETQYF.

This sequence joins TRBV7-2 and TRBJ2-1; D gene uncertain. V lost 0 bases to trimming and J lost 6 bases, with 12 bases between them. The CDR3 is 15 residues long. Germline CDR1 SGHTA, CDR2 FQGNSA. CDR3: CASSLAADWSNEQFF. The CDR3 bases are TGTGCCAGCAGCTTAGCCGCTGACTGGAGCAATGAGCAGTTCTTC. The complete variable domain, with remaining parts taken from reference TRBV7-2 and TRBJ2-1, reads GAGVSQSPSNKVTEKGKDVELRCDPISGHTALYWYRQSLGQGLEFLIYFQGNSAPDKSGLPSDRFSAERTGGSVSTLTIQRTQQEDSAVYLCASSLAADWSNEQFFGPGTRLTVL.

V gene TRBV19 combines with J gene TRBJ2-1, with 8 bases lining up with TRBD2. CDR1 is LNHDA, CDR2 SQIVND, per germline (reference sequence). The CDR3 extends over 16 amino acids. Trimming removed 5 bases from V and 4 bases from J; junction bases left unmatched: 10. CDR3 residues: CASSPKSLAGYNEQFF. DNA for the CDR3: TGTGCCAGTAGTCCCAAATCCCTAGCGGGTTACAATGAGCAGTTCTTC.

V is TRBV3-1 (or the pseudogene TRBV3-2) and J is TRBJ2-1, with D unclear. The V gene lost 3 bases and the J gene lost 8 bases, with 14 bases spanning the gap. The CDR3 is 14 amino acids. Germline CDR1 and CDR2: LGHDT and YNNKEL (reference sequence). CDR3 sequence (DNA): TGTGCCAGCAGCCAGGCGAGTGGGCAGGATGAGCAGTTCTTC. Its protein product is CASSQASGQDEQFF.

This chain connects TRBV3-1 (or the pseudogene TRBV3-2) to TRBJ2-7; maybe TRBD2 (6 bases). Germline lookup yields CDR1 LGHDT and CDR2 YNNKEL (reference sequence). The CDR3 has 14 residues. V was clipped by 2 bases and J by 5 bases, with 13 bases between them. CDR3 DNA: TGTGCCAGCAGCCAAATGACTAGTTCCAACGAGCAGTACTTC. Its translation is CASSQMTSSNEQYF.